The present entry profiles one TCR beta chain with its context. Its specificity is unknown. This entry comes from a study of graft-versus-host responses after intestinal transplantation. Data came from immunoSEQ multiplex PCR; TCRdb stores just in-frame clones and leaves some out. The sample carries about 120,000 clones, approximately 92% recorded once. The J segment lost 7 bases and the V segment lost 2 bases, leaving 5 bases of the junction unmatched. CDR3 length: 14 amino acids. Germline-derived CDR1 and CDR2 are SGHRS and YFSETQ. This TCR was recovered from a human donor who received an intestinal transplant. J is TRBJ2-7 and V is TRBV5-1; 11 bases line up with TRBD1. The sequencing here drew on unstimulated CD4+ T cells sorted from spleen or lymph node cells, taken before intestinal transplant. CDR3 amino acids: CASSLGQGANEQYF. The CDR3, as DNA: TGCGCCAGCAGCTTAGGACAGGGGGCAAATGAGCAGTACTTC.